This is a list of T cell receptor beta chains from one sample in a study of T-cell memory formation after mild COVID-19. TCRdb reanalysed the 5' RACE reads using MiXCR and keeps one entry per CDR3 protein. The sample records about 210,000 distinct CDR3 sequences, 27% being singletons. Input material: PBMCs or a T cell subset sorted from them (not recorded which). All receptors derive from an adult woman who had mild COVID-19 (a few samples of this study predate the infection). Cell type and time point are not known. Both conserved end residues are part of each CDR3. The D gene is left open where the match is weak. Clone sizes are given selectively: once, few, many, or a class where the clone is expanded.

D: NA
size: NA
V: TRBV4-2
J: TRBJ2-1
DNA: TGTGCCAGCAGCCAAGTAAGGTCTAGCCCAGACAATGAGCAGTTCTTC
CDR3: CASSQVRSSPDNEQFF

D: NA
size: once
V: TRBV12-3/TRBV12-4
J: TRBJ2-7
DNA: TGTGCCAGCACCTGGGGGGGGCAAGCCTACGAGCAGTACTTC
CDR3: CASTWGGQAYEQYF

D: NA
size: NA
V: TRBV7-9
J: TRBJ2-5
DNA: TGTGCCAGCAGCTTAAGCAGGGGAGAGACCCAGTACTTC
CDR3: CASSLSRGETQYF

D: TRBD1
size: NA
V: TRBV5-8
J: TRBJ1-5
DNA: TGTGCCAGCAGCTTGAGGACAGGGGGAACCTTTGCCCAGCATTTT
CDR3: CASSLRTGGTFAQHF

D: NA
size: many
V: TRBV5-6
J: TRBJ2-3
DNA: TGTGCCAGCAGGCCGGTTCAGACAGATACGCAGTATTTT
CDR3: CASRPVQTDTQYF

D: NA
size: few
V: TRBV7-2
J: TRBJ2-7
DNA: TGTGCCAGCAGCAAGTACTCCCTATACGAGCAGTACTTC
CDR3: CASSKYSLYEQYF

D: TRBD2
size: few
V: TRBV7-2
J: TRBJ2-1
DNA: TGTGCCAGCAGCTTTGGAGCGGGAGGCCCCAATGAGCAGTTCTTC
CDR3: CASSFGAGGPNEQFF

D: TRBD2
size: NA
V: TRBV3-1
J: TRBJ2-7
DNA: TGTGCCAGCAGCCATACTAGCGGGGGCAACGAGCAGTACTTC
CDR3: CASSHTSGGNEQYF

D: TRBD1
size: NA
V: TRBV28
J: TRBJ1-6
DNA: TGTGCCAGCAGTTTTGGACAGGGCCCTTTCACCGTAATATCACCCCTCCACTTT
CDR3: CASSFGQGPFTVISPLHF

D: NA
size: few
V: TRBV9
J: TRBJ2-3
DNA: TGTGCCAGCAGCGTAGAATTAAGGAGCACAGATACGCAGTATTTT
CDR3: CASSVELRSTDTQYF

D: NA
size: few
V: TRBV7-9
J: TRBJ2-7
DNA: TGTGCCAGCAGCTTAGAGTGGTACGAGCAGTACTTC
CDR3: CASSLEWYEQYF

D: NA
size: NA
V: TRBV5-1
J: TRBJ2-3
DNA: TGCGCCAGCAGCTTGGTTCGGGGACTCACAGATACGCAGTATTTT
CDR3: CASSLVRGLTDTQYF

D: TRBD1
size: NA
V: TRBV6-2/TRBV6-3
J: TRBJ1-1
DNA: TGTGCCAGCAGTTCCCTCAGGGGGGCAACTGAAGCTTTCTTT
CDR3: CASSSLRGATEAFF

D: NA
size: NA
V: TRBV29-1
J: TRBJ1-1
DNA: TGCAGCCACGATTGGGGATTGAACACTGAAGCTTTCTTT
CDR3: CSHDWGLNTEAFF

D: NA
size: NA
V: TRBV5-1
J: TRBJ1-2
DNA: TGCGCCAGCAGCCCTTACCGGGACGAGGGGAACTATGGCTACACCTTC
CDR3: CASSPYRDEGNYGYTF

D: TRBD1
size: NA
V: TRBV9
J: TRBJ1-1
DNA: TGTGCCAGCAGCCCCAGACAGGGGGCTGAAGCTTTCTTT
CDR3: CASSPRQGAEAFF

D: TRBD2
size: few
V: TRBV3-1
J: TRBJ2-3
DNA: TGTGCCAGCAGCCTACTAGCGGGAGGATCAGATACGCAGTATTTT
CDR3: CASSLLAGGSDTQYF

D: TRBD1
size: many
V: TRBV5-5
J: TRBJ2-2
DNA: TGTGCCAGCAGCTGGACAGGGGCCATGAACACCGGGGAGCTGTTTTTT
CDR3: CASSWTGAMNTGELFF

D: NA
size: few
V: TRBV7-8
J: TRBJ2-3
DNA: TGTGCCAGCAGCTTAGACCCCACAGATACGCAGTATTTT
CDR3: CASSLDPTDTQYF

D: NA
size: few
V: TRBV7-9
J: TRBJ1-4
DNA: TGTGCCAGCAGCTTAGCCTCTTGGAGTAGGGGAAACGGGGCTAATGAAAAACTGTTTTTT
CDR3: CASSLASWSRGNGANEKLFF

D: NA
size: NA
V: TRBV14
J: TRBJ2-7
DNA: TGTGCCAGCAGCCAACATCTAGCCTACGAGCAGTACTTC
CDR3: CASSQHLAYEQYF

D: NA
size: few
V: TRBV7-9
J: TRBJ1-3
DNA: TGTGCCAGCACCTCGGTGGGGGGTCTCTCTGGAAACACCATATATTTT
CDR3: CASTSVGGLSGNTIYF

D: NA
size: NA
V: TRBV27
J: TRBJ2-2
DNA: TGTGCCAGCAGTTTAAGAGCTGTGGGCGTGGAGCTGTTTTTT
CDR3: CASSLRAVGVELFF

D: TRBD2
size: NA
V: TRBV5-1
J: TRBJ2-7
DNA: TGCGCCAGCAGCTTGGAGGCTAGCGGGGGGCTCCCCGAGCAGTACTTC
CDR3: CASSLEASGGLPEQYF

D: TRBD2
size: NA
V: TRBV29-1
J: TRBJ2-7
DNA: TGCAGCGTCGCATCGGGGGGTGGAAGCTACGAGCAGTACTTC
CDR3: CSVASGGGSYEQYF

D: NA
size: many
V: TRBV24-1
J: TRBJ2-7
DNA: TGTGCCACCAGTGATAAGCCGAAGAGCGGAAGCTACGAGCAGTACTTC
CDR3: CATSDKPKSGSYEQYF

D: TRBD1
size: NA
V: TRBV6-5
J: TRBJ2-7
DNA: TGTGCCAGCAGTTACAGGGACAGGGGGAACAACGAGCAGTACTTC
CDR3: CASSYRDRGNNEQYF

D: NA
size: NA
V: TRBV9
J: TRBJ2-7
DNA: TGTGCCAGCTCCCTCGAACAGGGTCTCGAGCAGTACTTC
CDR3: CASSLEQGLEQYF

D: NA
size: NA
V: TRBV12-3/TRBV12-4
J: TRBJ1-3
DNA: TGTGCCAGCGGTTCGGCCAAATCTGGAAACACCATATATTTT
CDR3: CASGSAKSGNTIYF

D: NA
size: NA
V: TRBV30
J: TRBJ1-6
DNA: TGTGCCTGGAGTGGCCAGCCAAATTCACCCCTCCACTTT
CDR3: CAWSGQPNSPLHF

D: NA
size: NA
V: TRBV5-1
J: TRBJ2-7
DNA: TGCGCCAGCAGCCCTTGGGGAGGGGGAATTCGCGAGCAGTACTTC
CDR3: CASSPWGGGIREQYF